A selection of T cell receptor beta chains follows, all from one sample in a study of cytomegalovirus exposure and HLA in healthy donors. Assay: immunoSEQ multiplex PCR; the TCRdb copy retains only in-frame clones and omits some. The sample lists roughly 330,000 clones; roughly 87% were seen once. The specimen sequenced was PBMCs. All receptors come from a woman aged 25-40 years in good health and CMV-seropositive. CDR3s include the opening cysteine and the closing phenylalanine or tryptophan. The D gene is left open where the match is weak. Where a row states a size, it is once, few, many or the class of an expanded clone; other rows omit it.

TRBV5-1	TRBJ2-1	.	.	TGCGCCAGCAGCCCGGGGGACACGAACAATGAGCAGTTCTTC	CASSPGDTNNEQFF
TRBV29-1	TRBJ2-3	once	.	TGCAGCGTTCGTCTGTTCACGGGCCAGCAGGCAGATACGCAGTATTTT	CSVRLFTGQQADTQYF
TRBV2	TRBJ2-6	.	.	TGTGCCAGCAGTTCAGCCAGTAGAGCCTACTCTGGGGCCAACGTCCTGACTTTC	CASSSASRAYSGANVLTF
TRBV28	TRBJ2-2	.	.	TGTGCCAGCAGTTTAGAAGGCGGGTGGAACACCGGGGAGCTGTTTTTT	CASSLEGGWNTGELFF
TRBV27	TRBJ2-3	.	.	TGTGCCAGCAGCCCTAACACAGATACGCAGTATTTT	CASSPNTDTQYF
TRBV21-1	TRBJ1-3	few	.	TGTGCTAGCAAACGGGCAGGAAACACCATATATTTT	CASKRAGNTIYF
TRBV28	TRBJ1-2	.	.	TGTGCCAGCAAACCCCAGCTTTATGGCTACACCTTC	CASKPQLYGYTF
TRBV7-6	TRBJ1-2	once	.	TGTGCCAGCAGCTCAGCAGGGTTCTATGGCTACACCTTC	CASSSAGFYGYTF
TRBV19	TRBJ2-7	.	.	TGTGCCAGTAGTATAGATATCGCAGGGAACGAGCAGTACTTC	CASSIDIAGNEQYF
TRBV19	TRBJ1-2	.	TRBD1	TGTGCCAGTAGCATACAGGGGATAGACTATGGCTACACCTTC	CASSIQGIDYGYTF
TRBV19	TRBJ2-3	.	TRBD2	TGTGCTTCATCGGAAGGGCTAGCGGGGAGGGATACGCAGTATTTT	CASSEGLAGRDTQYF
TRBV30	TRBJ1-6	.	.	TGTGCCTGGAGGGACAGACTTAATTCACCCCTCCACTTT	CAWRDRLNSPLHF
TRBV6-1	TRBJ2-1	.	TRBD2	TGTGCCAGCAGTGAAGCGCGGGGGCTAGCGGGGCTCTACAATGAGCAGTTCTTC	CASSEARGLAGLYNEQFF
TRBV29-1	TRBJ2-6	.	.	TGCAGCGTTAGTAGCGGAAGGTTCTCTGGGGCCAACGTCCTGACTTTC	CSVSSGRFSGANVLTF
TRBV27	TRBJ2-1	.	TRBD1	TGTGCCAGCAGTAGAAACCCGGGACAGGTCTACAATGAGCAGTTCTTC	CASSRNPGQVYNEQFF
TRBV15	TRBJ2-5	.	TRBD2	TGTGCCACCAGCAGGGCGGGGGAACAAGAGACCCAGTACTTC	CATSRAGEQETQYF
TRBV28	TRBJ2-7	.	.	TGTGCCAGCAGTTTACGACCGATTTACGAGCAGTACTTC	CASSLRPIYEQYF
TRBV28	TRBJ2-1	.	TRBD2	TGTGCCAGCAGTGGACTAGCGGAATACAATGAGCAGTTCTTC	CASSGLAEYNEQFF
TRBV19	TRBJ1-5	.	TRBD1	TGTGCCAGTAGCAACAGGGGAGGTGGGCCCCAGCATTTT	CASSNRGGGPQHF
TRBV30	TRBJ2-7	few	.	TGTGCCTGGAGTGTCTCCCAATGGAACGAGCAGTACTTC	CAWSVSQWNEQYF
TRBV9	TRBJ2-2	.	.	TGTGCCAGCAGTCCCCCCGGCACCGGGGAGCTGTTTTTT	CASSPPGTGELFF
TRBV28	TRBJ1-1	.	.	TGTGCCAGCAGCCAACAACACACTGAAGCTTTCTTT	CASSQQHTEAFF
TRBV9	TRBJ1-1	.	.	TGTGCCAGCAGCGTAGAAGGGGAAACTGAAGCTTTCTTT	CASSVEGETEAFF
TRBV15	TRBJ2-5	few	.	TGTGCCACCAGCAGCCCGTACCAAGAGACCCAGTACTTC	CATSSPYQETQYF
TRBV7-6	TRBJ1-5	.	.	TGTGCCAGCAGCTCATCAGAGAATCAGCCCCAGCATTTT	CASSSSENQPQHF
TRBV15	TRBJ1-1	.	.	TGTGCCACCAGCAGAGACAGGGGGAACACTGAAGCTTTCTTT	CATSRDRGNTEAFF
TRBV27	TRBJ2-7	.	.	TGTGCCAGCAGTTTATCAGGGTATACCTACGAGCAGTACTTC	CASSLSGYTYEQYF
TRBV5-4	TRBJ1-1	.	.	TGTGCCAGCAGCCGGGGGGATGAAGCTTTCTTT	CASSRGDEAFF
TRBV2	TRBJ2-5	.	TRBD2	TGTGCCAGAACCGGGACTAGCGGGAGGGGAGAGACCCAGTACTTC	CARTGTSGRGETQYF
TRBV7-2	TRBJ2-6	.	TRBD1	TGTGCCAGCAGAACCGGGACAGGATACTCTGGGGCCAACGTCCTGACTTTC	CASRTGTGYSGANVLTF
TRBV27	TRBJ2-1	.	TRBD1	TGTGCCAGCAGTCTTGACAGGGTAGTCTCCTACAATGAGCAGTTCTTC	CASSLDRVVSYNEQFF
TRBV25-1	TRBJ2-4	.	.	TGTGCCAGCAGTGGATTAAACATTCAGTACTTC	CASSGLNIQYF
TRBV23-1	TRBJ2-7	.	.	TGCGCCAGCAGTCACCGTACTTCCACGGGGATAGGCGAGCAGTACTTC	CASSHRTSTGIGEQYF
TRBV5-4	TRBJ2-7	.	.	TGTGCCAGCAGCTTGGAAGGGTACGAGCAGTACTTC	CASSLEGYEQYF
TRBV6-1	TRBJ1-2	.	.	TGTGCCAGCAGCATGGATAACTATGGCTACACCTTC	CASSMDNYGYTF
TRBV28	TRBJ1-5	.	.	TGTGCCAGCAGTTTAAGTGCCCTCCACCAGCATTTT	CASSLSALHQHF
TRBV4-1	TRBJ2-2	.	TRBD2	TGCGCCAGCAGCCAAGGGCAGGGAGGGTTACTCGGGGAGCTGTTTTTT	CASSQGQGGLLGELFF
TRBV19	TRBJ1-5	.	.	TGTGCCAGTAGTACCAACAGAAATCAGCCCCAGCATTTT	CASSTNRNQPQHF
TRBV6-1	TRBJ2-2	.	.	TGTGCCAGCAGTGAAGCGCGGCTATACGCGAACACCGGGGAGCTGTTTTTT	CASSEARLYANTGELFF
TRBV5-1	TRBJ1-2	.	.	TGCGCCAGCAGCTTACAGGGAGCTCTCTATGGCTACACCTTC	CASSLQGALYGYTF
TRBV2	TRBJ1-1	few	.	TGTGCCAGCAAAGGCAGCACTGAAGCTTTCTTT	CASKGSTEAFF
TRBV6-5	TRBJ1-1	.	.	TGTGCCAGCAGTTACTCCGGGTGGGCTTTCTTT	CASSYSGWAFF
TRBV2	TRBJ2-7	.	TRBD1	TGTGCCAGCAGCGCCCTTCCGCGACAGGGGGCAAGACAGGGGTTCTCCTACGAGCAGTACTTC	CASSALPRQGARQGFSYEQYF
TRBV28	TRBJ2-7	.	TRBD1	TGTGCCAGCAGTCCTGCCCCGGGACAGGGGAACGCCTACGAGCAGTACTTC	CASSPAPGQGNAYEQYF
TRBV9	TRBJ1-2	.	.	TGTGCCAGCAGCGTTAGGGACTATGGCTACACCTTC	CASSVRDYGYTF
TRBV18	TRBJ2-7	once	TRBD2	TGTGCCAGCTCACCACGTCAAGGACTAGCGGGAGTTTCCGAGCAGTACTTC	CASSPRQGLAGVSEQYF
TRBV15	TRBJ1-2	.	.	TGTGCCACCAGCAGAGATGCGAAACGAGCTTTATGGATGGGCTACACCTTC	CATSRDAKRALWMGYTF
TRBV10-2	TRBJ2-7	.	.	TGCGCCAGCAGTGTTGGACAGACCTTCTACGAGCAGTACTTC	CASSVGQTFYEQYF
TRBV23-1	TRBJ2-6	.	.	TGCGCCAGCAGTCAGGGGTTCTATAGTCCCGCTGGGGCCAACGTCCTGACTTTC	CASSQGFYSPAGANVLTF
TRBV18	TRBJ1-1	.	.	TGTGCCAGCTCACCGGGGCAGGCGCACACTGAAGCTTTCTTT	CASSPGQAHTEAFF